These 9 T cell receptor beta chains share one sample of origin, sequenced in a study of T cells in tuberculosis. Repertoires were generated with immunoSEQ multiplex PCR, while TCRdb's copy carries only in-frame clones and drops some. The table shows approximately 59,000 clones, with around 81% occurring only once. Thawed, overnight-rested PBMC were stained with GMM-loaded CD1B tetramer, viability dye and anti-CD3, then sorted. The lipid loaded on the CD1B tetramers was C32 glucose monomycolate from Rhodococcus equi. Sequencing was performed on CD1b-GMM tetramer-negative cells sorted from PBMCs. The origin of the receptors is an adult woman with latent tuberculosis.

The V and J genes are TRBV6-1 and TRBJ2-1; D is possibly TRBD2 (7 bases). The germline CDR1 and CDR2 sequences are MNHNS and SASEGT. The V end was cut by 4 bases, the J end by 7 bases, with 17 bases between. The CDR3 runs 15 residues. This chain's CDR3 is CASSGRWGGPNEQFF. The CDR3 nucleotides read TGTGCCAGCAGTGGGCGGTGGGGGGGGCCGAATGAGCAGTTCTTC.

The genes are TRBV28 and TRBJ1-5; D gene unclear. V was cut by 5 bases and J by 1 base, with 9 bases left in between. CDR1 and CDR2 (germline): MDHEN, SYDVKM. This CDR3 has 14 amino acids. In DNA form, the CDR3 reads TGTGCCAGCAGTATACACGCAAGCAATCAGCCCCAGCATTTT. It translates to CASSIHASNQPQHF.

This chain links TRBV5-1 with TRBJ1-6, with D perhaps matching TRBD1 (5 bases). Trimming removed 4 bases at V and 8 bases at J, with 16 bases between. CDR1 and CDR2 (germline): SGHRS, YFSETQ. The CDR3 is 15 residues long. The CDR3 protein is CASSPGGVQDSPLHF. As DNA, the CDR3 is TGCGCCAGCAGCCCCGGGGGGGTGCAAGATTCACCCCTCCACTTT.

V gene TRBV6-1 combines with J gene TRBJ1-1; D gene ambiguous. V was clipped by 3 bases and J by 4 bases, with 9 bases between them. Germline CDR1 MNHNS, CDR2 SASEGT. The CDR3 is made up of 13 amino acids. The chain's CDR3 is CASSELVSTEAFF. As DNA, the CDR3 is TGTGCCAGCAGTGAGTTAGTTAGCACTGAAGCTTTCTTT.

The CDR3 DNA reads TGTGCCAGCAGCCTCGGGGGGGACGGATCACCCCTCCACTTT. Translation: CASSLGGDGSPLHF. The chain joins TRBV6-6 to TRBJ1-6; tentative D call: TRBD1 (5 bases). Germline V gene data show CDR1 as MNHNY and CDR2 as SVGAGI (reference sequence). Between the trimmed V and J ends, which lost 6 bases and 10 bases, there was a span of 16 bases. CDR3 length: 14 amino acids.

This clone was counted a few times. The identical CDR3 is also encoded by other nucleotide sequences in the sample. CDR3 sequence (DNA): TGTGCCAGCAGCGGGACTAGCGGGGGATCCTCCTACAATGAGCAGTTCTTC. It codes for CASSGTSGGSSYNEQFF. This sequence joins TRBV9 and TRBJ2-1; the match to TRBD2 covers 13 bases. Germline CDR1 SGDLS, CDR2 YYNGEE. The trim removed 3 bases at V and 0 bases at J, leaving 3 bases unmatched. This CDR3 is 17 amino acids long.

As to this clone: In the same sample, other DNA sequences code for this CDR3. The J gene is TRBJ1-2, the V gene TRBV28, with D unclear. V dropped 4 bases and J dropped 5 bases, with 8 bases sitting between them. The CDR3 is made up of 12 amino acids. Germline-derived CDR1 and CDR2 are MDHEN and SYDVKM. CDR3 sequence: CASSSGSYGYTF. Here the CDR3 DNA reads TGTGCCAGCAGTTCCGGGAGTTATGGCTACACCTTC.

This clone was recorded a few times. The CDR3 nucleotides read TGTGCCAGCAGTTCCCCCGGCAGGGGGCGAGGTAATGAGCAGTTCTTC. Encoded protein: CASSSPGRGRGNEQFF. The rearrangement uses TRBV28 and TRBJ2-1; 8 bases line up with TRBD1. The CDR3 spans 16 residues. Germline CDR1 is MDHEN and CDR2 is SYDVKM. The trim removed 4 bases at V and 7 bases at J, leaving 12 bases unmatched.

The chain recombines TRBV7-9 with TRBJ1-1; D is uncertain. This CDR3 is 15 amino acids long. Trimming removed 5 bases at V and 2 bases at J, with 15 bases between. Germline V CDR1 and CDR2: SEHNR, FQNEAQ (reference sequence). The CDR3 protein is CASSRTGFINTEAFF. The DNA of the CDR3 is TGTGCCAGCAGCCGAACGGGGTTTATAAACACTGAAGCTTTCTTT.